The next 31 T cell receptor beta chains were all read from a single sample in a study of blood T cell repertoires in COVID-19. Using immunoSEQ multiplex PCR, the repertoire was profiled, and TCRdb retains in-frame clones only, with some absent. Seen here are approximately 230,000 clones, around 87% observed once, and the top ten hold about 6%. The specimen was PBMCs or T cells enriched from blood (not recorded which). These receptors all stem from a woman under 40 with acute COVID-19.

This clone was recorded once. The V and J genes are TRBV6-1 and TRBJ2-7; 10 nucleotides align to TRBD2. This CDR3 has 17 amino acids. CDR1 and CDR2 (germline): MNHNS, SASEGT. V shed 2 bases, J shed 3 bases, and the junction held 10 bases outside the gene matches. The CDR3 loop is CASSENQPLAGVYEQYF. The CDR3 DNA sequence: TGTGCCAGCAGTGAAAACCAACCTCTAGCGGGAGTCTACGAGCAGTACTTC.

This clone was counted a few times. The V gene is TRBV19, the J gene TRBJ1-6; TRBD1 is a possible D gene (6 bases). V was shortened by 4 bases and J by 11 bases, with 12 bases between the two germline ends. This CDR3 comprises 13 residues. The germline V gene has CDR1 LNHDA and CDR2 SQIVND (reference sequence). CDR3 in DNA: TGTGCCAGTAGTACCGCCGGGGGGCCACCCCTCCACTTT. Protein sequence: CASSTAGGPPLHF. Supplemented by reference TRBV19 and TRBJ1-6, the full variable domain reads DGGITQSPKYLFRKEGQNVTLSCEQNLNHDAMYWYRQDPGQGLRLIYYSQIVNDFQKGDIAEGYSVSREKKESFPLTVTSAQKNPTAFYLCASSTAGGPPLHFGNGTRLTVT.

This clone appeared a few times. The chain has TRBV5-1 and TRBJ2-1; D possibly corresponds to TRBD2 (6 bases). CDR1 and CDR2 from the germline V gene are SGHRS and YFSETQ. This CDR3 has 15 residues. Trimming left V 0 bases short and J 8 bases short, with 15 bases between. The CDR3 region is CASSLAGSVEHEQFF. In DNA form, the CDR3 reads TGCGCCAGCAGCTTGGCCGGGAGTGTCGAGCATGAGCAGTTCTTC.

This chain uses TRBV19 with TRBJ2-2; 8 bases agree with TRBD1. CDR1 and CDR2 from the germline V gene are LNHDA and SQIVND (reference sequence). Trimming took 2 bases from V and 3 from J; bases not matched to a gene: 2. The CDR3 spans 15 residues. DNA of the CDR3: TGTGCCAGTAGTATACAGGGGGCCGACACCGGGGAGCTGTTTTTT. Translated: CASSIQGADTGELFF. Looking up the rest from reference TRBV19 and TRBJ2-2 gives the full variable domain: DGGITQSPKYLFRKEGQNVTLSCEQNLNHDAMYWYRQDPGQGLRLIYYSQIVNDFQKGDIAEGYSVSREKKESFPLTVTSAQKNPTAFYLCASSIQGADTGELFFGEGSRLTVL.

This chain connects TRBV11-2 to TRBJ2-1; 9 bases are shared with TRBD2. The germline V gene has CDR1 SGHAT and CDR2 FQNNGV. The CDR3 has 15 amino acids. Unmatched junction bases numbered 7, after V lost 1 base and J lost 9 bases. In nucleotides, the CDR3 is TGTGCCAGCAGCTTAGGATTAGCGGGAGCGAGTGAGCAGTTCTTC. Translation: CASSLGLAGASEQFF.

V is TRBV10-3 and J is TRBJ2-3, with 14 positions matching TRBD2. This CDR3 is built from 17 residues. CDR1 is ENHRY, CDR2 SYGVKD, per germline. After removal of 4 bases from V and 0 bases from J, the junction contained 3 bases not matched to a gene. CDR3 bases: TGTGCCATCAGTGGTCGGACTAGCGGGGGGAGCACAGATACGCAGTATTTT. Translating it yields CAISGRTSGGSTDTQYF.

This clone turned up a few times. The gene calls are TRBV13 and TRBJ2-7; TRBD1 matches at 7 bases. V shed 2 bases, J shed 6 bases, and the junction held 7 bases outside the gene matches. Germline V gives CDR1 PRHDT, CDR2 FYEKMQ (reference sequence). This CDR3 comprises 14 residues. The CDR3 region has the DNA TGTGCCAGCAGCTTAACACAGGGGACGGGCGAGCAGTACTTC. Its translation is CASSLTQGTGEQYF.

The gene calls are TRBV6-5 and TRBJ2-3, with TRBD1 matching over 8 bases. This CDR3 has 14 amino acids. Looked up from germline, CDR1 is MNHEY and CDR2 is SVGAGI. Trimming cost V 6 bases and J 4 bases; bases outside gene matches: 6. CDR3 DNA sequence: TGTGCCAGCAGCTCAGGGGGCAAGGCAGATACGCAGTATTTT. The encoded protein is CASSSGGKADTQYF.

V is TRBV3-1 (or the pseudogene TRBV3-2) and J is TRBJ2-2, with 8 nucleotides matching TRBD1. The CDR3 has 17 amino acids. Trimming at V came to 2 bases and at J to 7 bases, leaving 12 bases not matched to a gene. CDR1 and CDR2 from the germline V gene are LGHDT and YNNKEL (reference sequence). The CDR3: CASSQSNQGARIGELFF. The CDR3, as DNA: TGTGCCAGCAGCCAATCAAACCAGGGGGCCCGAATCGGGGAGCTGTTTTTT.

The chain joins TRBV9 to TRBJ2-3; D is unclear. CDR3 length equals 13 residues. Trimming took 2 bases from V and 3 from J, leaving 7 bases between them. CDR1 is SGDLS and CDR2 is YYNGEE in the germline V gene. The CDR3 bases are TGTGCCAGCAGCGTTAGCCGGACAGATACGCAGTATTTT. Its protein is CASSVSRTDTQYF.

V and J are TRBV5-4 and TRBJ1-2; TRBD1 aligns across 7 bases. This CDR3 contains 15 residues. Germline CDR1 is SGHNT and CDR2 is YYREEE (reference sequence). J gave up 4 bases and V 4 bases, and 10 bases lay outside the gene matches. CDR3 amino acids: CASSRDRGESYGYTF. Here the CDR3 DNA reads TGTGCCAGCAGCCGGGACAGAGGGGAGTCCTATGGCTACACCTTC. Based on the CDR3 plus reference TRBV5-4 and TRBJ1-2, the full variable domain is ETGVTQSPTHLIKTRGQQVTLRCSSQSGHNTVSWYQQALGQGPQFIFQYYREEENGRGNFPPRFSGLQFPNYSSELNVNALELDDSALYLCASSRDRGESYGYTFGSGTRLTVV.

The chain is built from TRBV20-1 and TRBJ1-1; TRBD1 might be the D (6 bases). There are 11 residues in the CDR3. Trimming cost V 3 bases and J 10 bases, with 12 bases left between them. Germline V lookup: CDR1 DFQATT, CDR2 SNEGSKA (reference sequence). CDR3 nucleotide sequence: TGCAGTGCTAGTTCGGAACAGGGAGCTTTCTTT. It is translated as CSASSEQGAFF.

V is TRBV2 and J is TRBJ2-7, with D maybe TRBD2 (6 bases). V dropped 6 bases and J dropped 4 bases, with 19 bases sitting between them. Germline V gives CDR1 SNHLY, CDR2 FYNNEI. The CDR3 is made up of 15 amino acids. The CDR3 nucleotides read TGTGCCAGCAGGCATCCCGGGACTGGGGGATACGAGCAGTACTTC. Protein sequence: CASRHPGTGGYEQYF.

This clone was seen once. This chain joins TRBV28 and TRBJ2-3, with TRBD1 matching over 11 bases. J gave up 2 bases and V 4 bases, and 2 bases lay outside the gene matches. The CDR3 sequence is 15 residues long. Germline V gene sequence: CDR1 MDHEN, CDR2 SYDVKM. The CDR3 DNA reads as TGTGCCAGCAGTTGGACAGGGGGCATCACAGATACGCAGTATTTT. Translated: CASSWTGGITDTQYF.

V is TRBV19 and J is TRBJ2-2; TRBD1 aligns across 9 bases. The germline V gene has CDR1 LNHDA and CDR2 SQIVND (reference sequence). J lost 8 bases, V lost 6 bases, and 25 bases had no gene match. CDR3 length: 20 amino acids. The CDR3 loop is CASSPTGTGLRRASTGELFF. The CDR3 region has the DNA TGTGCCAGTAGCCCAACCGGGACAGGGCTGAGGAGGGCGTCCACGGGGGAGCTGTTTTTT.

The J gene is TRBJ2-1, the V gene TRBV11-1; TRBD2 matches 8 bases. After removal of 4 bases from V and 4 bases from J, the junction contained 6 bases not matched to a gene. Germline V gives CDR1 SGHAT, CDR2 FQDESV (reference sequence). The CDR3 contains 15 residues. The CDR3 region is CASSSKGLGYNEQFF. The CDR3 region has the DNA TGTGCCAGCAGCTCGAAGGGACTAGGGTACAATGAGCAGTTCTTC.

On this clone itself: Other DNA sequences of this sample code for an identical CDR3. The gene calls are TRBV11-2 and TRBJ1-2, with D possibly matching TRBD1 (6 bases). The CDR3 runs to 13 residues. Trimming shortened V by 6 bases and J by 5 bases, and 13 bases separated the two germline ends. Germline CDR1 SGHAT, CDR2 FQNNGV. DNA for the CDR3: TGTGCCAGCAGTTCAGGACAGAATTATGGCTACACCTTC. Translated: CASSSGQNYGYTF.

The rearrangement uses TRBV9 and TRBJ2-5, with TRBD2 matching over 9 bases. The CDR3 runs to 16 residues. Germline values: CDR1 SGDLS, CDR2 YYNGEE. With V trimmed by 1 base and J by 1 base, 5 bases remained unmatched. The CDR3 here is CASSVSSGASQETQYF. The DNA of the CDR3 is TGTGCCAGCAGCGTATCTAGCGGGGCTAGCCAAGAGACCCAGTACTTC.

The gene calls are TRBV6-5 and TRBJ1-2, with D perhaps TRBD1 (5 bases). CDR3 size: 15 residues. CDR1 is MNHEY and CDR2 is SVGAGI in the germline V gene. V was pared by 6 bases and J by 0 bases, with 14 bases between. The CDR3 DNA reads TGTGCCAGCAGACTCGGACAAGCAACTAACTATGGCTACACCTTC. It translates to CASRLGQATNYGYTF.

This clone was detected once. The chain is built from TRBV9 and TRBJ1-1; the match to TRBD1 covers 10 bases. The CDR3 has 16 residues. Trimming removed 0 bases from V and 4 bases from J; junction bases left unmatched: 6. Germline CDR1 and CDR2: SGDLS and YYNGEE. Written as DNA, the CDR3 is TGTGCCAGCAGCGTAGGACAGGGGGCCTGGGGCACTGAAGCTTTCTTT. This encodes CASSVGQGAWGTEAFF.

The J gene is TRBJ2-1, the V gene TRBV7-2; TRBD2 aligns across 7 bases. Trimming cost V 4 bases and J 5 bases; bases outside gene matches: 5. The CDR3 has 14 residues. Germline V gives CDR1 SGHTA, CDR2 FQGNSA. CDR3 sequence: CASSWGRGDNEQFF. The DNA of the CDR3 is TGTGCCAGCAGCTGGGGGAGGGGAGACAATGAGCAGTTCTTC.

This clone occurred a few times. The rearrangement uses TRBV5-4 and TRBJ1-1, with unresolved D. The CDR3 is 11 residues long. Germline lookup yields CDR1 SGHNT and CDR2 YYREEE (reference sequence). Trimming removed 3 bases from V and 4 bases from J, with 4 bases in between. The CDR3 DNA sequence: TGTGCCAGCAGCTCCCGCACTGAAGCTTTCTTT. Amino acid sequence: CASSSRTEAFF.

The rearrangement joins TRBV16 to TRBJ2-7, with 7 bases fitting TRBD2. Germline CDR1 reads KGHSY; CDR2 reads FQNENV. The CDR3 spans 15 residues. V lost 0 bases, J lost 3 bases, and 5 bases stayed unmatched. CDR3 DNA sequence: TGTGCCAGCAGCCAATCGTCTAGCGGCAACTACGAGCAGTACTTC. Translation: CASSQSSSGNYEQYF. Looking up the rest from reference TRBV16 and TRBJ2-7 gives the full variable domain: GEEVAQTPKHLVRGEGQKAKLYCAPIKGHSYVFWYQQVLKNEFKFLISFQNENVFDETGMPKERFSAKCLPNSPCSLEIQATKLEDSAVYFCASSQSSSGNYEQYFGPGTRLTVT.

The chain couples TRBV6-6 to TRBJ1-6, with D maybe TRBD1 (5 bases). V lost 5 bases and J lost 2, with 7 bases in between. Germline CDR1 is MNHNY and CDR2 is SVGAGI (reference sequence). The CDR3 loop spans 14 amino acids. CDR3 sequence: CASSQDTYNSPLHF. Here the CDR3 DNA reads TGTGCCAGCAGTCAGGACACCTATAATTCACCCCTCCACTTT.

This clone was observed once. This chain uses TRBV27 with TRBJ2-2; TRBD2 matches 11 bases. Per germline, CDR1 MNHEY and CDR2 SMNVEV (reference sequence). After removal of 4 bases from V and 0 bases from J, the junction contained 7 bases not matched to a gene. The CDR3 has 18 amino acids. The CDR3 DNA sequence: TGTGCCAGCAGTTCCCCACGACTAGCGGGGACGAACACCGGGGAGCTGTTTTTT. Its protein is CASSSPRLAGTNTGELFF.

The genes are TRBV30 and TRBJ1-5, with a tentative D call TRBD1 (6 bases). Trimming removed 5 bases from V and 1 base from J, with 9 bases in between. CDR3 length: 13 amino acids. Germline values: CDR1 GTSNPN, CDR2 SVGIG (reference sequence). The CDR3 loop is CAWGGQSNQPQHF. The DNA of the CDR3 is TGTGCCTGGGGAGGACAGAGCAATCAGCCCCAGCATTTT.

The J gene is TRBJ1-1, the V gene TRBV2, with 7 bases lining up with TRBD1. CDR1 SNHLY and CDR2 FYNNEI come from the germline V gene. This CDR3 region has 13 residues. The junction had 9 bases not matched to a gene; V was cut back by 7 bases and J by 7 bases. CDR3 sequence (DNA): TGTGCCAGCATGATGTTAACAGGGGTTGAAGCTTTCTTT. Its translation: CASMMLTGVEAFF.

The chain carries TRBV14 and TRBJ1-1; D might be TRBD1 (5 bases). The V gene lost 5 bases and the J gene lost 6 bases, with 19 bases spanning the gap. CDR1 and CDR2 (germline): SGHDN, FVKESK. The CDR3 has 15 residues. The CDR3 region is CASSSQPRVGAEAFF. Written as DNA, the CDR3 is TGTGCCAGCAGCTCCCAACCCAGGGTTGGCGCTGAAGCTTTCTTT.

The genes are TRBV7-9 and TRBJ2-7; the match to TRBD2 covers 8 bases. CDR1 and CDR2 (germline): SEHNR, FQNEAQ (reference sequence). After removal of 5 bases from V and 0 bases from J, the junction contained 9 bases not matched to a gene. This CDR3 has 16 residues. CDR3 sequence: CASSVIAGLHSYEQYF. The DNA for the CDR3 is TGTGCCAGCAGCGTGATAGCGGGGCTACACTCCTACGAGCAGTACTTC. The full variable domain, with the rest looked up from reference TRBV7-9 and TRBJ2-7, is DTGVSQNPRHKITKRGQNVTFRCDPISEHNRLYWYRQTLGQGPEFLTYFQNEAQLEKSRLLSDRFSAERPKGSFSTLEIQRTEQGDSAMYLCASSVIAGLHSYEQYFGPGTRLTVT.

The chain is built from TRBV28 and TRBJ1-2, with 10 bases lining up with TRBD1. The trim removed 4 bases at V and 3 bases at J, leaving 5 bases unmatched. The CDR3 sequence is 15 residues long. The germline V gene has CDR1 MDHEN and CDR2 SYDVKM. The CDR3 bases are TGTGCCAGCAGTTCCGGGACAGGGGTTTACTATGGCTACACCTTC. Translating gives CASSSGTGVYYGYTF.

The chain recombines TRBV19 with TRBJ2-7; D perhaps matches TRBD1 (5 bases). Germline assignment: CDR1 LNHDA and CDR2 SQIVND (reference sequence). Trimming removed 5 bases from V and 2 bases from J, with 13 bases in between. The length of the CDR3 is 14 residues. CDR3 region: CASSRAGLPYEQYF. The CDR3 DNA sequence: TGTGCCAGTAGTCGAGCAGGGTTGCCCTACGAGCAGTACTTC.